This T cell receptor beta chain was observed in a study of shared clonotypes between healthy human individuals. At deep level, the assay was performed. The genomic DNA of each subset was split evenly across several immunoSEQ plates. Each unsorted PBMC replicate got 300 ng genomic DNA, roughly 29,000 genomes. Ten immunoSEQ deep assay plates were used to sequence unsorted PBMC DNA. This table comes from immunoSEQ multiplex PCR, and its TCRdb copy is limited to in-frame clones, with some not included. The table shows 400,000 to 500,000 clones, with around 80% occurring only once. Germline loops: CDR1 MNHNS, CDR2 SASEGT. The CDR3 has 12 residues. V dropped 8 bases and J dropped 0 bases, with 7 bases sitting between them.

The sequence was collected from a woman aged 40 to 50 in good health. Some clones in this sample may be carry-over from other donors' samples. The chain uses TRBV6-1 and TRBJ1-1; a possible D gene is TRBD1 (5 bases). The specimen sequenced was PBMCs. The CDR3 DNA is TGTGCCAGCGGACACTTGAACACTGAAGCTTTCTTT. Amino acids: CASGHLNTEAFF.